These T cell receptor beta chains were read from a single sample in a study of CD8 T cells in Susac syndrome. One entry per CDR3 protein, called by TCRdb with MiXCR from the immunoSEQ multiplex PCR reads. The repertoire has approximately 280,000 distinct CDR3 sequences, 70% to 90% of them found once; the top ten carry 0.095% to 0.14%. Source material: CD8+ T cells from PBMCs. Receptors originate from a human donor with multiple sclerosis. The CDR3 runs from the conserved cysteine through the conserved F or W. D genes are given only for firm matches.

D	V	J	CDR3	DNA
.	TRBV27	TRBJ1-5	CASSSDNQPQHF	TGTGCCAGCAGTTCAGACAATCAGCCCCAGCATTTT
TRBD1	TRBV15	TRBJ1-3	CATSRTGDRGRGNTIYF	TGTGCCACCAGCAGGACGGGGGACAGGGGTCGGGGGAACACCATATATTTT
.	TRBV7-2	TRBJ2-2	CASSGRDISPTGELFF	TGTGCCAGCAGCGGCCGGGATATCTCGCCCACCGGGGAGCTGTTTTTT
.	TRBV9	TRBJ1-2	CASSVGHRVTNYGYTF	TGTGCCAGCAGCGTAGGACATCGGGTGACGAACTATGGCTACACCTTC
.	TRBV28	TRBJ2-7	CASSWSRSFSYEQYF	TGTGCCAGCAGTTGGAGTCGGTCTTTCTCCTACGAGCAGTACTTC
.	TRBV20-1	TRBJ2-2	CSATGTGELFF	TGCAGTGCTACTGGCACCGGGGAGCTGTTTTTT
.	TRBV21-1	TRBJ1-5	CASSKAGQPQHF	TGTGCCAGCAGCAAAGCAGGTCAGCCCCAGCATTTT
.	TRBV18	TRBJ2-2	CASSPLTRQNTGELFF	TGTGCCAGCTCACCACTTACGAGGCAGAACACCGGGGAGCTGTTTTTT
.	TRBV28	TRBJ1-1	CASRRTQNTEAFF	TGTGCCAGCAGGCGGACGCAGAACACTGAAGCTTTCTTT
.	TRBV6-4	TRBJ2-5	CASSDGQEQETQYF	TGTGCCAGCAGTGACGGTCAGGAGCAAGAGACCCAGTACTTC
.	TRBV18	TRBJ1-1	CASSPPKGLPSTEAFF	TGTGCCAGCTCACCACCGAAGGGCCTTCCGAGCACTGAAGCTTTCTTT
TRBD2	TRBV7-9	TRBJ2-7	CASSLQAGAREQYF	TGTGCCAGCAGCTTACAAGCGGGGGCCCGAGAGCAGTACTTC
TRBD2	TRBV13	TRBJ2-2	CASSFSLAGGTGELFF	TGTGCCAGCAGCTTCAGCCTAGCGGGAGGGACCGGGGAGCTGTTTTTT
.	TRBV27	TRBJ2-3	CASSSLWGDFLGADTQYF	TGTGCCAGCAGTTCCCTGTGGGGGGACTTTCTAGGAGCAGATACGCAGTATTTT